These 28 T cell receptor beta chains came from one sample sequenced in a study of blood T cell repertoires in COVID-19. Here immunoSEQ multiplex PCR was the method, and the copy in TCRdb shows in-frame clones only, minus some. The sample has 150,000 to 170,000 clones, about 90% seen once; the top ten hold less than 0.6%. The sample consisted of peripheral blood. Receptor source: a man aged 45-65 years with acute or convalescent COVID-19.

The rearrangement links TRBV7-2 to TRBJ1-3; D may be TRBD1 (5 bases). Germline V gives CDR1 SGHTA, CDR2 FQGNSA. V was shortened by 5 bases and J by 0 bases, with 14 bases between the two germline ends. This CDR3 contains 16 residues. The DNA for the CDR3 is TGTGCCAGCAGCCCCCGCGGGGCAGGCTCTGGAAACACCATATATTTT. Encoded protein: CASSPRGAGSGNTIYF.

The chain recombines TRBV5-5 with TRBJ1-5; 7 positions agree with TRBD1. In germline, CDR1 is SGHKS, CDR2 YYEKEE (reference sequence). CDR3 length equals 16 residues. V shed 2 bases, J shed 0 bases, and the junction held 5 bases outside the gene matches. The CDR3 protein is CASSFGDRDSNQPQHF. CDR3 sequence (DNA): TGTGCCAGCAGCTTTGGAGACAGGGATAGCAATCAGCCCCAGCATTTT.

This chain uses TRBV7-2 with TRBJ1-1, with 7 positions matching TRBD1. With V trimmed by 1 base and J by 0 bases, 2 bases remained unmatched. CDR1 is SGHTA, CDR2 FQGNSA, per germline. CDR3 length: 15 amino acids. Written as DNA, the CDR3 is TGTGCCAGCAGCTTAGTGGGACAGATGAACACTGAAGCTTTCTTT. Encoded protein: CASSLVGQMNTEAFF.

This chain connects TRBV27 to TRBJ2-1; the match to TRBD1 covers 11 bases. This CDR3 spans 15 amino acids. V gave up 2 bases and J gave up 8 bases; unmatched junction bases: 5. Looked up from germline, CDR1 is MNHEY and CDR2 is SMNVEV (reference sequence). In DNA, the CDR3 is TGTGCCAGCAGTTTAAGGACAGGGGGCACGGATGAGCAGTTCTTC. It translates to CASSLRTGGTDEQFF.

This sequence joins TRBV12-5 and TRBJ2-1; no clear D gene. The CDR3 covers 13 residues. V dropped 6 bases and J dropped 8 bases, with 14 bases sitting between them. Germline V gene sequence: CDR1 LGHNT, CDR2 FRNRAP. CDR3 in amino acids: CASGSVRGDEQFF. The CDR3 coding sequence is TGTGCTAGTGGAAGCGTCCGAGGCGATGAGCAGTTCTTC.

V usage is TRBV4-2 and J usage is TRBJ1-2, with D perhaps TRBD1 (5 bases). The CDR3 runs 15 residues. Germline assignment: CDR1 LGHNA and CDR2 YNFKEQ. Trimming stripped 1 base from V and 3 bases from J, with 12 bases between. The CDR3 DNA is TGTGCCAGCAGCCAAGGACCAGGGAATGACTATGGCTACACCTTC. This gives the protein CASSQGPGNDYGYTF.

This clone was detected once. The chain combines TRBV5-6 with TRBJ2-7; TRBD1 agrees at 7 bases. J was trimmed by 0 bases and V by 3 bases; bases with no gene match: 9. The CDR3 covers 16 residues. Germline CDR1 is SGHDT and CDR2 is YYEEEE. The CDR3 here is CASSSPDRSYSYEQYV. CDR3 bases: TGTGCCAGCAGCTCCCCGGACAGGTCCTACTCCTACGAGCAGTACGTC.

The rearrangement links TRBV4-1 to TRBJ2-7; D is perhaps TRBD2 (5 bases). The germline V gene encodes CDR1 MGHRA and CDR2 YSYEKL. V was cut by 5 bases and J by 4 bases, with 33 bases left in between. The CDR3 has 20 residues. DNA of the CDR3: TGCGCCAGCAGCTTCCGCCCGGGATCAGCGGCTTTGAGGGCGTCTTACGAGCAGTACTTC. Protein product: CASSFRPGSAALRASYEQYF.

This rearrangement joins TRBV2 to TRBJ2-5; 9 bases fit TRBD1. V lost 6 bases, J lost 7 bases, and 6 bases stayed unmatched. Germline V gives CDR1 SNHLY, CDR2 FYNNEI. This CDR3 comprises 13 residues. The CDR3 spells CASRRTGVGTQYF. Here the CDR3 DNA reads TGTGCCAGCAGACGGACAGGGGTCGGGACCCAGTACTTC.

This sequence joins TRBV11-2 and TRBJ2-7; TRBD2 agrees at 11 bases. With V trimmed by 0 bases and J by 0 bases, 4 bases remained unmatched. The CDR3 totals 17 residues. Germline V gene lookup returns CDR1 SGHAT and CDR2 FQNNGV. CDR3 DNA: TGTGCCAGCAGCTTAGACTCGGGACTAGCGGCCTCCTACGAGCAGTACTTC. It translates to CASSLDSGLAASYEQYF.

The chain combines TRBV10-3 with TRBJ2-5, with unresolved D. This CDR3 comprises 12 residues. Between the trimmed V and J ends, which lost 4 bases and 2 bases, there was a span of 5 bases. The germline gives CDR1 ENHRY, CDR2 SYGVKD. DNA for the CDR3: TGTGCCATCAGTGCCCTGCAAGAGACCCAGTACTTC. It encodes CAISALQETQYF.

The chain links TRBV5-5 to TRBJ1-5, with D perhaps TRBD1 (5 bases). Germline V gene data show CDR1 as SGHKS and CDR2 as YYEKEE (reference sequence). CDR3 length: 14 residues. V was pared by 4 bases and J by 6 bases, with 14 bases between. CDR3 DNA sequence: TGTGCCAGCAGCGTGGAAAGCGGGGGTCAGCCCCAGCATTTT. Its translation: CASSVESGGQPQHF.

V usage is TRBV6-5 and J usage is TRBJ2-2, with D unclear. Germline V gives CDR1 MNHEY, CDR2 SVGAGI. The CDR3 runs to 13 residues. V was cut by 6 bases and J by 0 bases, with 5 bases left in between. The CDR3 DNA follows: TGTGCCAGCAGCCCCACGAACACCGGGGAGCTGTTTTTT. Its protein is CASSPTNTGELFF.

The rearrangement joins TRBV7-9 to TRBJ2-1; D is perhaps TRBD2 (7 bases). The CDR3 loop spans 16 amino acids. V was pared by 5 bases and J by 3 bases, with 17 bases between. CDR1 is SEHNR, CDR2 FQNEAQ, per germline (reference sequence). As DNA, the CDR3 is TGTGCCAGCAGCCTCGGTGCCGGGGGGCACTACAATGAGCAGTTCTTC. It codes for CASSLGAGGHYNEQFF.

The chain employs TRBV27 and TRBJ1-2; TRBD1 is a possible D gene (5 bases). Germline CDR1 is MNHEY and CDR2 is SMNVEV (reference sequence). This CDR3 region has 14 residues. Trimming shortened V by 6 bases and J by 3 bases, and 14 bases separated the two germline ends. The CDR3 sequence is CASSQQARDYGYTF. Here the CDR3 DNA reads TGTGCCAGCAGCCAACAGGCCCGGGACTATGGCTACACCTTC.

This clone was detected only a few times. The chain recombines TRBV27 with TRBJ2-7; D might be TRBD1 (7 bases). In germline, CDR1 is MNHEY, CDR2 SMNVEV (reference sequence). This CDR3 is 18 amino acids long. V lost 2 bases to trimming and J lost 3 bases, with 23 bases between them. The CDR3 DNA reads as TGTGCCAGCAGTTTAGGCGCACGGGGGCAGGGGGGCTTCTACGAGCAGTACTTC. Amino acid sequence: CASSLGARGQGGFYEQYF.

The chain recombines TRBV19 with TRBJ2-7, with TRBD2 as a possible D gene (6 bases). V was cut by 3 bases and J by 4 bases, with 16 bases left in between. The CDR3 consists of 15 residues. The V gene's germline CDR1 is LNHDA and CDR2 SQIVND (reference sequence). The CDR3 loop is CASSMSEGLGYEQYF. The CDR3 DNA sequence: TGTGCCAGTAGTATGTCCGAGGGACTCGGATACGAGCAGTACTTC.

The rearrangement uses TRBV5-4 and TRBJ2-2; D is unclear. This CDR3 comprises 14 residues. Per the germline V gene, CDR1 is SGHNT and CDR2 is YYREEE (reference sequence). The V end was cut by 4 bases, the J end by 6 bases, with 13 bases between. The chain's CDR3 is CASSPSFLAGELFF. CDR3 nucleotides: TGTGCCAGCAGCCCGTCTTTCCTCGCCGGGGAGCTGTTTTTT.

The chain employs TRBV6-1 and TRBJ2-5, with TRBD1 matching 9 bases. There are 17 residues in the CDR3. V was clipped by 1 base and J by 3 bases; unmatched bases: 9. Germline V gene lookup returns CDR1 MNHNS and CDR2 SASEGT. The CDR3 sequence: CASSEGPRTGVKETQYF. The CDR3 nucleotides read TGTGCCAGCAGTGAAGGCCCTCGGACAGGGGTTAAAGAGACCCAGTACTTC.

Details on this clone: This sample also contains other DNA sequences that code for the same CDR3. The V call is TRBV28, the J call TRBJ1-2; weak D call: TRBD1 (5 bases). The V gene lost 3 bases and the J gene lost 2 bases, with 7 bases spanning the gap. The CDR3 is 13 amino acids. Germline V gene data show CDR1 as MDHEN and CDR2 as SYDVKM. The CDR3 spells CASSLGGNYGYTF. DNA of the CDR3: TGTGCCAGCAGTTTGGGGGGAAACTATGGCTACACCTTC.

The sample holds one count of this clone. This chain uses TRBV18 with TRBJ2-7; a weak D match, TRBD2 (5 bases). Looked up from germline, CDR1 is KGHSH and CDR2 is LQKENI. The V gene lost 5 bases and the J gene lost 0 bases, with 14 bases spanning the gap. The CDR3 has 15 residues. CDR3 sequence: CASSLSAGSSYEQYF. As DNA, the CDR3 is TGTGCCAGCTCATTATCCGCGGGTAGCTCCTACGAGCAGTACTTC.

This chain connects TRBV28 to TRBJ2-3, with 9 bases that match TRBD2. CDR3 size: 14 residues. With 7 bases clipped from V and 5 bases from J, the junction kept 7 bases outside the gene matches. From germline, CDR1 is MDHEN and CDR2 SYDVKM. CDR3 residues: CASKASGIVDTQYF. In nucleotides, the CDR3 is TGTGCCAGCAAGGCTAGCGGGATTGTAGATACGCAGTATTTT. Together with reference TRBV28 and TRBJ2-3, the CDR3 gives the full variable domain: DVKVTQSSRYLVKRTGEKVFLECVQDMDHENMFWYRQDPGLGLRLIYFSYDVKMKEKGDIPEGYSVSREKKERFSLILESASTNQTSMYLCASKASGIVDTQYFGPGTRLTVL.

This chain links TRBV30 with TRBJ2-3, with TRBD2 matching 9 bases. CDR3 length: 13 amino acids. Looked up from germline, CDR1 is GTSNPN and CDR2 is SVGIG (reference sequence). V gave up 8 bases and J gave up 2 bases; unmatched junction bases: 5. CDR3 region: CATSGGITDTQYF. In DNA form, the CDR3 reads TGTGCCACAAGCGGGGGGATCACAGATACGCAGTATTTT. The variable domain in full, with the rest retrieved from reference TRBV30 and TRBJ2-3, is SQTIHQWPATLVQPVGSPLSLECTVEGTSNPNLYWYRQAAGRGLQLLFYSVGIGQISSEVPQNLSASRPQDRQFILSSKKLLLSDSGFYLCATSGGITDTQYFGPGTRLTVL.

The chain links TRBV5-6 to TRBJ2-2, with a possible D match to TRBD1 (5 bases). CDR3 length: 17 residues. From germline, CDR1 is SGHDT and CDR2 YYEEEE. V was clipped by 1 base and J by 0 bases, with 13 bases between them. The CDR3 sequence: CASSLTTGSTNTGELFF. As DNA, the CDR3 is TGTGCCAGCAGCTTGACCACAGGAAGTACGAACACCGGGGAGCTGTTTTTT.

V usage is TRBV4-2 and J usage is TRBJ1-4, with D tentatively TRBD1 (6 bases). Trimming shortened V by 0 bases and J by 4 bases, and 9 bases separated the two germline ends. CDR3 length: 15 amino acids. Germline CDR1 is LGHNA and CDR2 is YNFKEQ. The chain's CDR3 is CASSQDRGFNEKLFF. CDR3 bases: TGTGCCAGCAGCCAAGACAGGGGCTTTAATGAAAAACTGTTTTTT.

The V gene is TRBV27, the J gene TRBJ1-2; 7 nucleotides line up with TRBD1. With V trimmed by 6 bases and J by 3 bases, 10 bases remained unmatched. The CDR3 contains 15 residues. The germline V gene encodes CDR1 MNHEY and CDR2 SMNVEV (reference sequence). CDR3 bases: TGTGCCAGCAGAGGGCTTCGCACAGGGGACTATGGCTACACCTTC. Translation gives CASRGLRTGDYGYTF.

This rearrangement joins TRBV10-3 to TRBJ1-1; TRBD1 matches at 12 bases. Germline CDR1 is ENHRY and CDR2 is SYGVKD. The CDR3 is 15 amino acids. V lost 6 bases to trimming and J lost 4 bases; unmatched junction nucleotides: 6. The CDR3 region is CAIRGQGAGSTEAFF. The CDR3 DNA reads as TGTGCCATCAGGGGACAGGGGGCGGGCAGCACTGAAGCTTTCTTT.

There are many counts of this clone. The chain carries TRBV3-1 (or the pseudogene TRBV3-2) and TRBJ1-2; D gene unclear. V shed 7 bases and J shed 6 bases, with 12 bases lying between them. The CDR3 sequence is 12 residues long. Germline CDR1 is LGHDT and CDR2 is YNNKEL (reference sequence). CDR3 in DNA: TGTGCCAGCACCCTAGGCCCGAATGGCTACACCTTC. Amino acid sequence: CASTLGPNGYTF.